This T cell receptor (beta chain) was identified in a study of blood T cells in healthy people across ages. This clonotype was observed once. Possible read error: a much larger clone is one base away. V was pared by 10 bases and J by 3 bases, with 6 bases of the junction left unmatched. Germline V gene sequence: CDR1 WNHNN, CDR2 SYGVQD (reference sequence). CDR3 length: 13 residues. A second PCR of 7 to 11 cycles used a sample-barcoded 5' primer and a J-beta primer mix. The template-switch adaptor, which had 12 random nucleotides, put a tag on each cDNA molecule. Each CDR3 protein gets one entry after TCRdb re-called the 5' RACE reads with MiXCR. Altogether some 890,000 distinct CDR3 sequences are present, roughly 29% being singletons, with the ten largest covering 10%. These data also formed part of another study, on T cells of mothers and their children.

This rearrangement joins TRBV10-1 to TRBJ2-1, with 7 bases identical to TRBD2. Sequenced input: blood. This TCR came from a woman in her thirties or forties in good health. The CDR3 region is CANKSGVYNEQFF. The CDR3 DNA reads as TGCGCCAACAAAAGCGGGGTCTACAATGAGCAGTTCTTC.